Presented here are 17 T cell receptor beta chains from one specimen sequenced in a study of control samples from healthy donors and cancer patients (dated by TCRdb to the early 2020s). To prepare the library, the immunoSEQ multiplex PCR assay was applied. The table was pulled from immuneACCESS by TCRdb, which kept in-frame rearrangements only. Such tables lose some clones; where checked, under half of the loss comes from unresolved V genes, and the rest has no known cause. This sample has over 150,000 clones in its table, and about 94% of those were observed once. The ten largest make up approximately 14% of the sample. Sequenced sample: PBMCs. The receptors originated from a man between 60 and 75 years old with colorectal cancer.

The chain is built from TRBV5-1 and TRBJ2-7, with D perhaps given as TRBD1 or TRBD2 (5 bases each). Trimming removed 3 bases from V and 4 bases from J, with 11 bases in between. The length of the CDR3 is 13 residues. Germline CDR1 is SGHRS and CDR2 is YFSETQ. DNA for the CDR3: TGCGCCAGCAGCTCGGTTGGGGGTTACGAGCAGTACTTC. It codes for CASSSVGGYEQYF.

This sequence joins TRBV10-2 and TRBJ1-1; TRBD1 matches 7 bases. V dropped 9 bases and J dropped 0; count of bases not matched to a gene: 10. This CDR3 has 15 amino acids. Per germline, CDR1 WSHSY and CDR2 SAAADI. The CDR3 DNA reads TGCGCCAGTAGTACCACAGGGGCGGTGAACACTGAAGCTTTCTTT. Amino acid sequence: CASSTTGAVNTEAFF.

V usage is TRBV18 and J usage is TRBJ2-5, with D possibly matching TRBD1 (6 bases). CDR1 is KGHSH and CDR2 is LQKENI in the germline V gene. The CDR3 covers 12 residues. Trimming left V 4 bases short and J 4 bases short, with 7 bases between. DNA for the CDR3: TGTGCCAGCTCACGGGACACAGAGACCCAGTACTTC. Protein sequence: CASSRDTETQYF.

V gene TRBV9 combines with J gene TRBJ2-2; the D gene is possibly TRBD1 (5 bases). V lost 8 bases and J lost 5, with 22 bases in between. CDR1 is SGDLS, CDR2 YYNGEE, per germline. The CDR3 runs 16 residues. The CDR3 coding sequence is TGTGCCAGTGGGGCGTTAGGGCAGGTAAGGACCGGGGAGCTGTTTTTT. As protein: CASGALGQVRTGELFF.

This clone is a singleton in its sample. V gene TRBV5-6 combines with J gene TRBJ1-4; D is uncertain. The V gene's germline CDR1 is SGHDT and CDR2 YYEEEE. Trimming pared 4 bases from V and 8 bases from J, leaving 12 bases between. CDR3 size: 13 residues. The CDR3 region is CASSLQTPEKLFF. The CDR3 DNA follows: TGTGCCAGCAGCCTACAAACGCCCGAAAAACTGTTTTTT.

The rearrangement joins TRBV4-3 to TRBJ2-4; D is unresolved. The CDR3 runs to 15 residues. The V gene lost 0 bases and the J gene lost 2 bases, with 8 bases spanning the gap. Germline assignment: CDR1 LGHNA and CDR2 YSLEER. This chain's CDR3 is CASSQDLDPKNIQYF. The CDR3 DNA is TGCGCCAGCAGCCAAGATCTGGACCCCAAAAACATTCAGTACTTC.

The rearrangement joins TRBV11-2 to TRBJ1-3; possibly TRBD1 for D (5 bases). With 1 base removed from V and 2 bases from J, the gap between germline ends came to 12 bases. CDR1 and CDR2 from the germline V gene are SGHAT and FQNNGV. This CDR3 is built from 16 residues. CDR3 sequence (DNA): TGTGCCAGCAGCTTAGCGTTCCCAGGGCCTGGAAACACCATATATTTT. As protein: CASSLAFPGPGNTIYF.

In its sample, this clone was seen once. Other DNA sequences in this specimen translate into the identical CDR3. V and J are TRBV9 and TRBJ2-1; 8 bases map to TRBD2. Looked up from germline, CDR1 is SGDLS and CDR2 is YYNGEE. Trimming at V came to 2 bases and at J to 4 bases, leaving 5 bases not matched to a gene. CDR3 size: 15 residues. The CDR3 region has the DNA TGTGCCAGCAGCGTTGGGGCGGGGGGTTACAATGAGCAGTTCTTC. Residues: CASSVGAGGYNEQFF.

The CDR3 DNA reads as TGTGCCAGCAGTGAAGTCAGAGTCTCTGGGGCCAACGTCCTGACTTTC. Translating gives CASSEVRVSGANVLTF. This chain joins TRBV6-1 and TRBJ2-6; no clear D gene. The V and J ends lost 1 base and 0 bases respectively, with 7 bases between them. Looked up from germline, CDR1 is MNHNS and CDR2 is SASEGT. The length of the CDR3 is 16 residues.

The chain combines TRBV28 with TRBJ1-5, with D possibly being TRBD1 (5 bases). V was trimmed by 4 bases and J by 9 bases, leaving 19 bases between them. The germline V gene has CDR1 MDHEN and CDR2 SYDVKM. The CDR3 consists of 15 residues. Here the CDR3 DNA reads TGTGCCAGCAGTTCCCGTGGGACGGGTGTACGGCCCCAGCATTTT. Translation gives CASSSRGTGVRPQHF.

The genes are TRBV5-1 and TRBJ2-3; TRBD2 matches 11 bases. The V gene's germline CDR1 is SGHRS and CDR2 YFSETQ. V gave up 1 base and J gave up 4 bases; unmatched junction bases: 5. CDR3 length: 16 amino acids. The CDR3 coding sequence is TGCGCCAGCAGCTTGATGACTAGCGGGGCAGCAGATACGCAGTATTTT. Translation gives CASSLMTSGAADTQYF.

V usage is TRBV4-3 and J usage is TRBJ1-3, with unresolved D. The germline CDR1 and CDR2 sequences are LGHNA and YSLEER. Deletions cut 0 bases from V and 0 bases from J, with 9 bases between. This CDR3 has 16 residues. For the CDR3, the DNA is TGCGCCAGCAGCCAAGACTGGACCCGCTCTGGAAACACCATATATTTT. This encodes CASSQDWTRSGNTIYF.

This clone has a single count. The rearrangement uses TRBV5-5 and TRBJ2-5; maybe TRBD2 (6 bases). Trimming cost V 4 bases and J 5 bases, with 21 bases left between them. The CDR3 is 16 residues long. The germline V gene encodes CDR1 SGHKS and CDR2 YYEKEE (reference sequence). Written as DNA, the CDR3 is TGTGCCAGCAGCCCTGGGACTCCCGGGGGTAGGGAGACCCAGTACTTC. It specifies CASSPGTPGGRETQYF.

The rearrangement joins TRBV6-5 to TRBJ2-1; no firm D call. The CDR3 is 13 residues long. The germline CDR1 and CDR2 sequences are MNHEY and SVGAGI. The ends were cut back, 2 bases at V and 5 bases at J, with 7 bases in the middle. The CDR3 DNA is TGTGCCAGCAGTTACGGGGTCAACAATGAGCAGTTCTTC. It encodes CASSYGVNNEQFF.

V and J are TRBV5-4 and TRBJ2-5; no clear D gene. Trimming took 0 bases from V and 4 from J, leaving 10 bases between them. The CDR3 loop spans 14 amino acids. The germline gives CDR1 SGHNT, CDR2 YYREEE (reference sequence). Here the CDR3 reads CASSLESSRETQYF. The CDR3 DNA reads TGTGCCAGCAGCTTGGAGAGTAGCCGAGAGACCCAGTACTTC.

CDR3 sequence: CASSPTSHHSQETQYF. As DNA, the CDR3 is TGTGCCAGCAGCCCGACTAGCCATCACTCTCAAGAGACCCAGTACTTC. The chain employs TRBV5-4 and TRBJ2-5; TRBD2 matches 7 bases. Per germline, CDR1 SGHNT and CDR2 YYREEE (reference sequence). This CDR3 region has 16 residues. V shed 4 bases and J 2 bases; nucleotides not matched to a gene: 11.

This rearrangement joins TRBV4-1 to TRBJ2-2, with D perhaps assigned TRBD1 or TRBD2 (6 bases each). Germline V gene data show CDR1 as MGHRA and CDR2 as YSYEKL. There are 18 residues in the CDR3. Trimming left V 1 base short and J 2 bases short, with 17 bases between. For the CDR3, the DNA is TGCGCCAGCAGCCAAGCGACGGGGGCTGGTGGTAACACCGGGGAGCTGTTTTTT. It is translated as CASSQATGAGGNTGELFF.